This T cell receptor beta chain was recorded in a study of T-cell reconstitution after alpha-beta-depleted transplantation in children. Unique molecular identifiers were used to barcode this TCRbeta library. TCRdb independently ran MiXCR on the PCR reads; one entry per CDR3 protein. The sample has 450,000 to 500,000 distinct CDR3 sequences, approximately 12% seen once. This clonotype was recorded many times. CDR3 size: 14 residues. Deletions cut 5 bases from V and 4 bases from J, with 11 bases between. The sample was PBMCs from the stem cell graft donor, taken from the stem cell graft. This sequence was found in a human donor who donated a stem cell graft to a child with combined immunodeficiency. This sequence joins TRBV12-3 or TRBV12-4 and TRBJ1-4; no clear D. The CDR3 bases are TGTGCCAGCAGTCAAAGAGGGTTTAATGAAAAACTGTTTTTT. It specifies CASSQRGFNEKLFF.